This TCR beta chain was obtained from a study of shared clonotypes between healthy human individuals. This CDR3 region has 14 residues. From germline, CDR1 is SGDLS and CDR2 YYNGEE. The V gene lost 3 bases and the J gene lost 0 bases, with 7 bases spanning the gap. There were only Caucasian adults among the donors, and all lived in Nashville, Tennessee. The assay was immunoSEQ multiplex PCR, and TCRdb's table has in-frame clones only and misses some. The sample has nearly 500,000 clones; 76% are singletons. The sequenced material came from PBMCs. The chain couples TRBV9 to TRBJ2-1; D remains ambiguous. The clonotype was recovered from a woman between 40 and 55 years old in good health. Some clones in this sample may be carry-over from other donors' samples. CDR3 DNA: TGTGCCAGCAGCGGAAGCAGCTCCTACAATGAGCAGTTCTTC. Amino acid sequence: CASSGSSSYNEQFF.